This T cell receptor beta chain was recovered during a study of cytomegalovirus exposure and HLA in healthy donors. Both 60 Vbeta primers and 13 Jbeta primers went into the PCR. Generated by immunoSEQ multiplex PCR, the TCRdb table keeps only in-frame clones and is missing some. In the table there are about 110,000 clones, 74% of which are singletons. Donors had nominal health at sampling but likely had unrecorded immune exposures. The CDR3 is made up of 16 amino acids. With 5 bases clipped from V and 2 bases from J, the junction kept 9 bases outside the gene matches. Germline assignment: CDR1 SGHTA and CDR2 FQGNSA.

V and J are TRBV7-2 and TRBJ2-3; 8 nucleotides agree with TRBD2. Sample: PBMCs. The TCR comes from a man aged 25-40 years in good health and CMV-seropositive. The CDR3 bases are TGTGCCAGCAGCCCTTCGGGGGGGACCTCCACAGATACGCAGTATTTT. Encoded protein: CASSPSGGTSTDTQYF. The full variable domain, with the rest looked up from reference TRBV7-2 and TRBJ2-3, is GAGVSQSPSNKVTEKGKDVELRCDPISGHTALYWYRQSLGQGLEFLIYFQGNSAPDKSGLPSDRFSAERTGGSVSTLTIQRTQQEDSAVYLCASSPSGGTSTDTQYFGPGTRLTVL.